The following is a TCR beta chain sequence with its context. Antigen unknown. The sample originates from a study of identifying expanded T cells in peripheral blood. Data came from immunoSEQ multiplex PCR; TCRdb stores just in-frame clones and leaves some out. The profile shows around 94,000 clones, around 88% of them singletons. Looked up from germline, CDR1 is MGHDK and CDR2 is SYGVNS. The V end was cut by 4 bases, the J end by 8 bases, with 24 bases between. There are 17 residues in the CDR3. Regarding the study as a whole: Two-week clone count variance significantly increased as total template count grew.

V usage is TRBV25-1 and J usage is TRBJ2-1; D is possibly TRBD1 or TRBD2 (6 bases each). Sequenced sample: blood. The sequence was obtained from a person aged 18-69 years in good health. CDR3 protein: CASSGGAGREAYDEQFF. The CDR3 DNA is TGTGCCAGCAGTGGGGGGGCGGGACGTGAAGCCTATGATGAGCAGTTCTTC.